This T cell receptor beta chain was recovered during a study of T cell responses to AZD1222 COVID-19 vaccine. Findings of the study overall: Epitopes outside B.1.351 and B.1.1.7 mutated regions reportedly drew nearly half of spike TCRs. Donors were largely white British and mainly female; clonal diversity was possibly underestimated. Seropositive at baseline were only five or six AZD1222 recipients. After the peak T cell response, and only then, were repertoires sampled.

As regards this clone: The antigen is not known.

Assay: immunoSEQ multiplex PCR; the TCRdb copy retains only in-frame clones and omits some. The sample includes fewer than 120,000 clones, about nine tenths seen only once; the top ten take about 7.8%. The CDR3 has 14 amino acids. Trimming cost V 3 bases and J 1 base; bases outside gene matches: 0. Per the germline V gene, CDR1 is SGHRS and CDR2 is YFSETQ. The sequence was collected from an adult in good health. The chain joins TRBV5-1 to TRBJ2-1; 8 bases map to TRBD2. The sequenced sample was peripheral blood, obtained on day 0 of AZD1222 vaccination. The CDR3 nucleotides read TGCGCCAGCAGCTCGGGGGGGTCCTACAATGAGCAGTTCTTC. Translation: CASSSGGSYNEQFF. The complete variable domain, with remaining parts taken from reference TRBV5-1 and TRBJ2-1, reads KAGVTQTPRYLIKTRGQQVTLSCSPISGHRSVSWYQQTPGQGLQFLFEYFSETQRNKGNFPGRFSGRQFSNSRSEMNVSTLELGDSALYLCASSSGGSYNEQFFGPGTRLTVL.